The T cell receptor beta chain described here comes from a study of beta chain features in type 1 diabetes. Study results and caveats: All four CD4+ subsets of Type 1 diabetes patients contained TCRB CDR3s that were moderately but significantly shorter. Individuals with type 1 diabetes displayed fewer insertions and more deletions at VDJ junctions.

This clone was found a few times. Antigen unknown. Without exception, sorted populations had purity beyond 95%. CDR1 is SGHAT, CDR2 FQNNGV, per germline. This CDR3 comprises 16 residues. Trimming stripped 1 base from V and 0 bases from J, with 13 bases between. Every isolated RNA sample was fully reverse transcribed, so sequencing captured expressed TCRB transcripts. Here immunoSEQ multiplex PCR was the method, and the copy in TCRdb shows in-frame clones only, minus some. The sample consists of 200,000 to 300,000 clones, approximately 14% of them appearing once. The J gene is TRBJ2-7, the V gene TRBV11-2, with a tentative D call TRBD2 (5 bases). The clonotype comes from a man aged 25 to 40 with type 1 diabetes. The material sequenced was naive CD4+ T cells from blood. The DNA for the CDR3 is TGTGCCAGCAGCTTAGGCCATACTGGGAGCTCCTACGAGCAGTACTTC. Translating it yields CASSLGHTGSSYEQYF.